These 3 T cell receptor beta chains were all obtained from the same sample, sequenced in a study of T cell changes during pregnancy in multiple sclerosis. Profiled with immunoSEQ multiplex PCR; TCRdb holds only in-frame clones, not every one. The data show 55,000 or so clones, approximately 90% seen once. Sample: CD4+ T cells from peripheral blood mononuclear cells, taken in the first trimester of pregnancy. These receptors were collected from a female donor with multiple sclerosis, enrolled in a pregnancy study.

V is TRBV6-6 and J is TRBJ2-4; 9 bases are shared with TRBD1. Germline V gives CDR1 MNHNY, CDR2 SVGAGI (reference sequence). After removal of 4 bases from V and 9 bases from J, the junction contained 7 bases not matched to a gene. The CDR3 has 14 amino acids. CDR3 coding DNA: TGTGCCAGCAGTTCCTCCGGGACAGGGATCATTCAGTACTTC. It is translated as CASSSSGTGIIQYF.

The chain employs TRBV4-3 and TRBJ2-2, with 8 bases fitting TRBD2. Germline trimming cut 1 base from V and 6 bases from J; bases unmatched to any gene: 7. Germline loops: CDR1 LGHNA, CDR2 YSLEER. The CDR3 is 16 residues long. The CDR3 is CASSQGGSGVSGELFF. The CDR3 DNA follows: TGCGCCAGCAGCCAAGGGGGTAGCGGGGTGTCCGGGGAGCTGTTTTTT.

This clone has just a few counts. J is TRBJ2-1 and V is TRBV19; 9 positions agree with TRBD2. The CDR3 loop spans 14 amino acids. The V segment lost 4 bases and the J segment 7 bases; nucleotides outside the gene matches: 5. CDR1 and CDR2 (germline): LNHDA, SQIVND (reference sequence). In nucleotides, the CDR3 is TGTGCCAGTAGTACCGGGACTAGCTTTAATGAGCAGTTCTTC. Translation: CASSTGTSFNEQFF.